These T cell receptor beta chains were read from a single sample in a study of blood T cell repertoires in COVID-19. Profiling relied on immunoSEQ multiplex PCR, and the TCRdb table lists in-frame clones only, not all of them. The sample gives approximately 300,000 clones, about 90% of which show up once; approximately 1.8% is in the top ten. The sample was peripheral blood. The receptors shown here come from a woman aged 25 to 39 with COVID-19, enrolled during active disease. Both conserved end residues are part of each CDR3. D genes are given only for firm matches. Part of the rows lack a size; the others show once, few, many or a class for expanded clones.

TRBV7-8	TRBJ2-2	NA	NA	TGTGCCAGCAGCCTATTCGGGACTGGCGGGGAGCTGTTTTTT	CASSLFGTGGELFF
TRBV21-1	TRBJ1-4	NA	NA	TGTGCCAGCAGAAAAACGGTTGCCAGGGGAGATGAAAAACTGTTTTTT	CASRKTVARGDEKLFF
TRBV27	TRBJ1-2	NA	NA	TGTGCCAGCAGTGTCGGTACTAACTATGGCTACACCTTC	CASSVGTNYGYTF
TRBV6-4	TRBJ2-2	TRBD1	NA	TGTGCCAGCAGTGCACAGGGGGCGCGTACCGGGGAGCTGTTTTTT	CASSAQGARTGELFF
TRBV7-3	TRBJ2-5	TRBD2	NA	TGTGCCAGCAGCCTAGCGGGGCCCAAGGAGACCCAGTACTTC	CASSLAGPKETQYF
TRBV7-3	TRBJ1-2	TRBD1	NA	TGTGCCAGCAGCCACGGACAGGCCCCCTATGGCTACACCTTC	CASSHGQAPYGYTF
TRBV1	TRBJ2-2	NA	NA	TGCACCAGCAGCCAAGATCTTATGCGGGACGGGACGGTAGGGGGGGAGCTGTTTTTT	CTSSQDLMRDGTVGGELFF
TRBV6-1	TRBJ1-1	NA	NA	TGTGCCAGCAGTGAAGCGCTCGGGTTACAGGACCCGAACACTGAAGCTTTCTTT	CASSEALGLQDPNTEAFF
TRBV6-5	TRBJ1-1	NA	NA	TGTGCCAGCGGAAAGGGGGGGCCTGAAGCTTTCTTT	CASGKGGPEAFF
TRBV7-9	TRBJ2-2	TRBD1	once	TGTGCCAGCAGCTTTACACAGGGGGGCACCGGGGAGCTGTTTTTT	CASSFTQGGTGELFF
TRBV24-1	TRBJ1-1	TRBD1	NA	TGTGCCACCACCCCCCTCCGTATCAGACAGGGCAAGAACACTGAAGCTTTCTTT	CATTPLRIRQGKNTEAFF
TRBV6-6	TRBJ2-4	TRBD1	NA	TGTGCCAGCAGTTCAGGGACAGAGGACATTCAGTACTTC	CASSSGTEDIQYF
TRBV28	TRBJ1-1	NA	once	TGTGCCAGCAGTTTATGGGAGAAGCGCACTGAAGCTTTCTTT	CASSLWEKRTEAFF
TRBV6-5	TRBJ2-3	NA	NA	TGTGCCAGCAGTTACTGGGCAGGGGGACTAGATACGCAGTATTTT	CASSYWAGGLDTQYF
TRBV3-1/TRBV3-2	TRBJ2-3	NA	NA	TGTGCCAGCAGCCAAGATGGGGGCGCAGATACGCAGTATTTT	CASSQDGGADTQYF
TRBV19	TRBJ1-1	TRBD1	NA	TGTGCCAGTAGTTTCCTGGGACAGGGGAGGACTGAAGCTTTCTTT	CASSFLGQGRTEAFF
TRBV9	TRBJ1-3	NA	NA	TGTGCCAGCAGCGGGGGGGCTGGAAACACCATATATTTT	CASSGGAGNTIYF
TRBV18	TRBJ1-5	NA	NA	TGTGCCAGCTCACCACCGTACGGTATGGTAGGGGAGCCCCAGCATTTT	CASSPPYGMVGEPQHF
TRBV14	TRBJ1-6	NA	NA	TGTGCCAGCAGCCAATTACAGACCAGCTCCTATAATTCACCCCTCCACTTT	CASSQLQTSSYNSPLHF
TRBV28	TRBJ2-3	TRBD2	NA	TGTGCCAGCTCCGGGGCGGGGGGGACGGCAGATACGCAGTATTTT	CASSGAGGTADTQYF